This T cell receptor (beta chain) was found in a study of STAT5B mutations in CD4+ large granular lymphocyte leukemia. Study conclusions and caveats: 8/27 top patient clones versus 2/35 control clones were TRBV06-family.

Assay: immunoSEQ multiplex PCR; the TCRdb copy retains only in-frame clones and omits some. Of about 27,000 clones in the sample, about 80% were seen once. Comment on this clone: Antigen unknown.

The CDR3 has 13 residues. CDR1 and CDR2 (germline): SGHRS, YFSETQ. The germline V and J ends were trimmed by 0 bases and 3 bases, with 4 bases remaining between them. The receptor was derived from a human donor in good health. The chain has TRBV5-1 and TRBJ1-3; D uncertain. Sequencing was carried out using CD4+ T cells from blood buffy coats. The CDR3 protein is CASSLDSGNTIYF. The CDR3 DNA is TGCGCCAGCAGCTTGGACAGTGGAAACACCATATATTTT.